A selection of T cell receptor beta chains follows, all from one sample in a study of blood T cell repertoires in COVID-19. Using immunoSEQ multiplex PCR, the repertoire was profiled, and TCRdb retains in-frame clones only, with some absent. The data contain more than 300,000 clones, about 84% of them singletons. Sequenced material: peripheral blood. The receptors come from a woman aged 50 to 65 with acute or convalescent COVID-19. Both conserved end residues are part of each CDR3. A D gene is named only where the DNA matches it firmly. Size values are once, few and many counts, or a class for expanded clones, and some rows have none.

V gene	clone size	J gene	D gene	CDR3 DNA	CDR3 protein
TRBV28	NA	TRBJ1-5	TRBD1	TGTGCCAGCAGTTGGGGACAGAGCAATCAGCCCCAGCATTTT	CASSWGQSNQPQHF
TRBV18	NA	TRBJ1-4	NA	TGTGCCAGCTCACCAGGCGGGGACGGGACAACTAATGAAAAACTGTTTTTT	CASSPGGDGTTNEKLFF
TRBV7-2	NA	TRBJ2-5	TRBD2	TGTGCCAGCAGCTTAGTGGTAGCGGGTTCTTCGACCCAGTACTTC	CASSLVVAGSSTQYF
TRBV3-1/TRBV3-2	NA	TRBJ2-7	TRBD2	TGTGCCAGCAGCCCTTGGACTAGCGGAGAAGGCGAGCAGTACTTC	CASSPWTSGEGEQYF
TRBV7-9	NA	TRBJ1-3	NA	TGTGCCAGCAGCCCTAGACGGGACTCTGGAAACACCATATATTTT	CASSPRRDSGNTIYF
TRBV6-6	NA	TRBJ1-4	NA	TGTGCCAGCAGTTACTCGGCAGGCCCTTATGAAAAACTGTTTTTT	CASSYSAGPYEKLFF
TRBV18	NA	TRBJ2-5	TRBD2	TGTGCCAGCACCGGGCTAGCGGGAGGTCGGAGGCAAGAGACCCAGTACTTC	CASTGLAGGRRQETQYF
TRBV4-3	NA	TRBJ1-3	NA	TGCGCCAGCAGCCCCGGGACAAACTCTGGAAACACCATATATTTT	CASSPGTNSGNTIYF
TRBV24-1	NA	TRBJ2-5	NA	TGTGCCACCAGCAGGACAGCGCAAGAGACCCAGTACTTC	CATSRTAQETQYF
TRBV9	NA	TRBJ2-7	TRBD1	TGTGCCAGCAGCCCCCGGACAGGGGGAGGCGAGCAGTACTTC	CASSPRTGGGEQYF
TRBV9	once	TRBJ2-7	NA	TGTGCCAGCAGCGTAGATCTTTTTTCCTACGAGCAGTACTTC	CASSVDLFSYEQYF
TRBV4-1	once	TRBJ1-1	NA	TGCGCCAGCAGCCAAGAAGTCGGGACACGCACTGAAGCTTTCTTT	CASSQEVGTRTEAFF
TRBV6-5	once	TRBJ2-7	TRBD2	TGTGCCAGCAGATTGGGACTAGCGGTCTACGAGCAGTACTTC	CASRLGLAVYEQYF
TRBV18	NA	TRBJ2-7	TRBD1	TGTGCCAGCTCACCACCGTCCGGGACAGGGGCTCTTTTGAGCTCCTACGAGCAGTACTTC	CASSPPSGTGALLSSYEQYF
TRBV12-2	NA	TRBJ2-1	NA	TGTGCAAGTCGAGGCAGGGGTGGGTCCTACAATGAGCAGTTCTTC	CASRGRGGSYNEQFF
TRBV19	NA	TRBJ2-1	TRBD1	TGTGCCAGTGCGATCCGGGACAGGGTTCGGAATGAGCAGTTCTTC	CASAIRDRVRNEQFF
TRBV9	NA	TRBJ1-1	TRBD1	TGTGCCAGCAGCGCCGGGACAGGTAGTTTAAACATGAACACTGAAGCTTTCTTT	CASSAGTGSLNMNTEAFF
TRBV28	NA	TRBJ1-1	NA	TGTGCCAGCGGGGGGGTAGCCCCGGTAGGTCCGGACACTGAAGCTTTCTTT	CASGGVAPVGPDTEAFF
TRBV18	NA	TRBJ1-2	NA	TGTGCCAGCTCAGAGACAGACTATGGCTACACCTTC	CASSETDYGYTF
TRBV2	NA	TRBJ1-1	TRBD1	TGTGCCAGCAGTTCCCGGGACAGCGCCTACACTGAAGCTTTCTTT	CASSSRDSAYTEAFF
TRBV10-3	NA	TRBJ2-1	NA	TGTGCCATCAGCGAGGAAGCGGAGGGCTACAATGAGCAGTTCTTC	CAISEEAEGYNEQFF
TRBV24-1	NA	TRBJ2-3	NA	TGTGCCACCAGTGATGATAGCGAAAAAGTCACAGATACGCAGTATTTT	CATSDDSEKVTDTQYF
TRBV5-1	NA	TRBJ2-7	NA	TGCGCCAGCAGCTTGGGGGGATCAGCGGCCCTATACGAGCAGTACTTC	CASSLGGSAALYEQYF
TRBV18	NA	TRBJ2-3	NA	TGTGCCAGCTCACCAACGATCGGGGCAGATACGCAGTATTTT	CASSPTIGADTQYF
TRBV5-1	NA	TRBJ1-5	TRBD1	TGCGCCAGCAGCTTGTCCGGACAGGGAAATCAGCCCCAGCATTTT	CASSLSGQGNQPQHF
TRBV11-2	NA	TRBJ2-1	TRBD2	TGTGCCAGCAGCGCGGGACTAGCGGGTGAGCAGTTCTTC	CASSAGLAGEQFF
TRBV28	NA	TRBJ2-3	NA	TGTGCCAGCAGCCGGCAGGGTGCAGATACGCAGTATTTT	CASSRQGADTQYF
TRBV6-1	few	TRBJ2-3	TRBD2	TGTGCCAGCAGTGGGGGTAGCGGGAGGGCCCTGACCACAGATACGCAGTATTTT	CASSGGSGRALTTDTQYF
TRBV24-1	NA	TRBJ2-1	TRBD2	TGTGCCACCAGTGACCGACTAGCGGGGAGATACAATGAGCAGTTCTTC	CATSDRLAGRYNEQFF
TRBV10-3	NA	TRBJ1-5	TRBD1	TGTGCCATCAGCCGGACAGGGGACAATCAGCCCCAGCATTTT	CAISRTGDNQPQHF
TRBV4-2	NA	TRBJ2-5	NA	TGTGCCAGCAGCCGACTTGGAACAGGGTTGGGAGAGACCCAGTACTTC	CASSRLGTGLGETQYF
TRBV27	NA	TRBJ2-1	TRBD1	TGTGCCAGCAGTGCACAGGGGTTCTCCTACAATGAGCAGTTCTTC	CASSAQGFSYNEQFF
TRBV5-4	NA	TRBJ2-7	TRBD2	TGTGCCAGCAGCCCGGGGACTAGTATGACCCAAATCTACGAGCAGTACTTC	CASSPGTSMTQIYEQYF
TRBV10-1	NA	TRBJ1-5	NA	TGCGCCAGCACAGGGGCTCGGCAGCCCCAGCATTTT	CASTGARQPQHF
TRBV7-2	NA	TRBJ2-1	TRBD1	TGTGCCAGCAGCCCACAGGGGAGCGGCAATGAGCAGTTCTTC	CASSPQGSGNEQFF
TRBV27	NA	TRBJ1-4	NA	TGTGCCAGCAGTTTCGCGGGGCTTGGTGAAAAACTGTTTTTT	CASSFAGLGEKLFF
TRBV11-3	NA	TRBJ2-1	NA	TGTGCCAGCAGCTTAGAGGTTGGCGGGGCGTACAATGAGCAGTTCTTC	CASSLEVGGAYNEQFF
TRBV24-1	NA	TRBJ2-1	TRBD2	TGTGCCACCAGTGATTTTAGCCCTAGCGGGAGGAGGTTCTACAATGAGCAGTTCTTC	CATSDFSPSGRRFYNEQFF
TRBV6-6	NA	TRBJ2-3	NA	TGTGCCAGCACGGGGGGCTTCACAGATACGCAGTATTTT	CASTGGFTDTQYF
TRBV29-1	NA	TRBJ2-1	TRBD1	TGCAGCGTAGACAGGGTAGGTGAGCAGTTCTTC	CSVDRVGEQFF